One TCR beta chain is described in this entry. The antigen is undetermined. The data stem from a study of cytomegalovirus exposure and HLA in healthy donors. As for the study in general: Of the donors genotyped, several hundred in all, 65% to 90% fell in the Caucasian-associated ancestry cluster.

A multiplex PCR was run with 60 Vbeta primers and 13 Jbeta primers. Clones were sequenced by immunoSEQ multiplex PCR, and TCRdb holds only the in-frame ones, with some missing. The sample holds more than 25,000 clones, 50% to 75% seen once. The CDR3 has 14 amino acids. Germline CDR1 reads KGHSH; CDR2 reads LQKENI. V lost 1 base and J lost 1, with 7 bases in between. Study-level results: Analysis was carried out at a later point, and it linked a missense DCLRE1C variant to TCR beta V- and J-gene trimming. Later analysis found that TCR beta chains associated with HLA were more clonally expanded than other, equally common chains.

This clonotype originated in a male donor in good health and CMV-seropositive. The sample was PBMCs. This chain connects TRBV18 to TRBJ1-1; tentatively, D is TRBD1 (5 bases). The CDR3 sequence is CASSPQGWNTEAFF. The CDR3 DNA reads TGTGCCAGCTCACCACAGGGGTGGAACACTGAAGCTTTCTTT.